This T cell receptor (beta chain) derives from a study of regulatory T cells in long-lasting Graves disease. In its sample, this clonotype was seen many times. Sample time point: newly diagnosed GD, antithyroid drugs for less than 3 months. From RNA extracted from PBMCs, the TCR library was made. The CDR3 loop spans 17 amino acids. Per germline, CDR1 MNHNS and CDR2 SASEGT. V shed 4 bases and J 0 bases; nucleotides not matched to a gene: 8. The authors built TCR beta libraries using iRepertoire HTBI primers and Arm-PCR of CDR3 regions. Each CDR3 protein gets one entry after TCRdb re-called the multiplex PCR reads with MiXCR. Of some 200,000 distinct CDR3 sequences listed, around 19% are singletons. In addition, the sample was reused for a study of T cells in Graves' hyperthyroidism and ophthalmopathy. This second study says: Together with thyroid ultrasound, orbital computed tomography, serum thyroxine and TRAb, clinical symptoms were used for diagnoses.

V gene TRBV6-1 combines with J gene TRBJ2-7, with 11 bases lining up with TRBD1. The specimen comprised peripheral blood mononuclear cells (PBMCs), sampled at new diagnosis, from a patient treated with antithyroid drugs. This TCR derives from a woman between 25 and 40 years old with Graves disease. The chain's CDR3 is CASSALTGTGGSYEQYF. The CDR3 DNA reads as TGTGCCAGCAGTGCCCTAACCGGGACAGGGGGCTCCTACGAGCAGTACTTC.